This T cell receptor (beta chain) was identified in a study of cytomegalovirus exposure and HLA in healthy donors. Regarding the study as a whole: An analysis was carried out at a later point. It showed that HLA-associated TCR beta chains were more clonally expanded than equally common non-associated chains.

The PCR made use of 60 Vbeta and 13 Jbeta primers. Sequencing was performed with immunoSEQ multiplex PCR; in TCRdb, only in-frame clones are kept and a portion is missing. Among 150,000 to 180,000 clones listed, roughly 70% were seen once. To note about this clone: Antigen specificity is unknown.

CDR3 length equals 14 residues. Germline V CDR1 and CDR2: SNHLY, FYNNEI. Trimming took 6 bases from V and 9 from J; bases not matched to a gene: 10. The receptor was isolated from a man younger than 45 in good health and CMV-seronegative. The rearrangement links TRBV2 to TRBJ2-7; 11 nucleotides line up with TRBD1. Sample: PBMCs. Here the CDR3 reads CASSPDRGLRGQYF. The DNA for the CDR3 is TGTGCCAGCAGCCCGGACAGGGGGCTCAGGGGGCAGTACTTC.